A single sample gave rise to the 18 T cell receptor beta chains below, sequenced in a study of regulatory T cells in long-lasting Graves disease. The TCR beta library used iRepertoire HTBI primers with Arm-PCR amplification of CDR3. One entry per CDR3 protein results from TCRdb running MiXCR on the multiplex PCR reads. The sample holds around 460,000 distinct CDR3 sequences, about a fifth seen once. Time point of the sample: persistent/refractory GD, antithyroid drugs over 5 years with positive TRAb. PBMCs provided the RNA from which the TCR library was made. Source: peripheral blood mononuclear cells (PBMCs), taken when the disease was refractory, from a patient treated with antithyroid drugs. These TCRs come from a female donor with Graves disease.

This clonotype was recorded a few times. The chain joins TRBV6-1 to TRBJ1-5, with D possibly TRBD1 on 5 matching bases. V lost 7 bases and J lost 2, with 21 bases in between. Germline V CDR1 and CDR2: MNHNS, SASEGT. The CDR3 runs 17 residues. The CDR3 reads CASTYQQGPSGNQPQHF. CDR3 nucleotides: TGTGCCAGCACCTACCAGCAGGGCCCATCCGGCAATCAGCCCCAGCATTTT.

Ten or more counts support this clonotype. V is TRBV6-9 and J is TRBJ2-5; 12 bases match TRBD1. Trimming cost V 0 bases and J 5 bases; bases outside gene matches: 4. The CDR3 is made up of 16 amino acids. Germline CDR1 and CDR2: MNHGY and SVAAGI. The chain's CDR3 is CASSYSGTGGWETQYF. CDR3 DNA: TGTGCCAGCAGTTATTCCGGGACAGGGGGCTGGGAGACCCAGTACTTC.

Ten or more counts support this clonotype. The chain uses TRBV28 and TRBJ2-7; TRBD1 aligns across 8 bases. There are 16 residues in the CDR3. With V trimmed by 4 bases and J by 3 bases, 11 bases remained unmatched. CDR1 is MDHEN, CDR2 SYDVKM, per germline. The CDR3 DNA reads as TGTGCCAGCAGTTCCGCAGACAGGGGTATCGACTACGAGCAGTACTTC. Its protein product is CASSSADRGIDYEQYF.

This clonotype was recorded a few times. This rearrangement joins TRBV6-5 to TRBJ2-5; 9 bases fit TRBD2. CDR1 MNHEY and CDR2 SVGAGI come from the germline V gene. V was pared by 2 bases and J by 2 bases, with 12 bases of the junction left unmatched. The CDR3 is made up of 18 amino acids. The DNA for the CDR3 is TGTGCCAGCAGTTACCCCGAGCGGGGGGCGGGGTCACAAGAGACCCAGTACTTC. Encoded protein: CASSYPERGAGSQETQYF.

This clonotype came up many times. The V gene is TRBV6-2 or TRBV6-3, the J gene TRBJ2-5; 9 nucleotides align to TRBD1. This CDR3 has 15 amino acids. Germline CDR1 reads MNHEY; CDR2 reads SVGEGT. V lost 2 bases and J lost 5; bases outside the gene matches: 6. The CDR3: CASSYGDREKETQYF. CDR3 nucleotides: TGTGCCAGCAGTTACGGGGACAGGGAGAAGGAGACCCAGTACTTC.

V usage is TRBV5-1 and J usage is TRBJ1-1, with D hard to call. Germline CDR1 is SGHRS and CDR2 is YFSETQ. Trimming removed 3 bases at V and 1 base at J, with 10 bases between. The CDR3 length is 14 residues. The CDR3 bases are TGCGCCAGCAGCTCCCGCCTTACGAACACTGAAGCTTTCTTT. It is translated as CASSSRLTNTEAFF.

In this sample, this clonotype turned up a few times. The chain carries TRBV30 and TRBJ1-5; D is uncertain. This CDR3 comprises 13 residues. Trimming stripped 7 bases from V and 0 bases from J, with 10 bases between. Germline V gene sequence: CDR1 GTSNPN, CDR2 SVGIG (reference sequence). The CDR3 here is CASGYYSNQPQHF. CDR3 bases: TGTGCCTCCGGATACTATAGCAATCAGCCCCAGCATTTT.

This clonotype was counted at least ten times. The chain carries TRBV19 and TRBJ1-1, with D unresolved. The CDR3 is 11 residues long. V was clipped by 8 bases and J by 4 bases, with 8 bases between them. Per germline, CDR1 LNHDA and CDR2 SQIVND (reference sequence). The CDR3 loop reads CASSQATEAFF. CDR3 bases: TGTGCCAGTTCCCAAGCCACTGAAGCTTTCTTT.

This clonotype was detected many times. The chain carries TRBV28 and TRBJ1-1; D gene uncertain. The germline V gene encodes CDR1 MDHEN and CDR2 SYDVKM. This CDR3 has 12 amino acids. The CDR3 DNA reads TGTGCTACCGTGAGGATCTCCACTGAAGCTTTCTTT. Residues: CATVRISTEAFF.

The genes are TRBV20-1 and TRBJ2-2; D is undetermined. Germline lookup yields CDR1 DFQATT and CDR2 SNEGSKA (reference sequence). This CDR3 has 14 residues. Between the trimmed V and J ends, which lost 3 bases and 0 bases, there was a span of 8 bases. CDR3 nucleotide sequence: TGCAGTGCTAGCCGTCGGGCGAACACCGGGGAGCTGTTTTTT. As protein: CSASRRANTGELFF.

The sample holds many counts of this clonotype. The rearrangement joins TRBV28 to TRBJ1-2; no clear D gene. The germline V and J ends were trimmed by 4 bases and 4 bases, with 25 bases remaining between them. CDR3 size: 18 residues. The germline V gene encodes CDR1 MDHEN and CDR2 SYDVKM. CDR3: CASSSPSRATNARYGYTF. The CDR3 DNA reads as TGTGCCAGCAGTTCCCCATCCCGGGCCACCAACGCACGCTATGGCTACACCTTC.

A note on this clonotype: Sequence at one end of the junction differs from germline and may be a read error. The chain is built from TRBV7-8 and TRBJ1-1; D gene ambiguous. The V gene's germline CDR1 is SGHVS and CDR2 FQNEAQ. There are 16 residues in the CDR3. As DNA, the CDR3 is TGTGTCAGCAGCTTAGAGCGGGTCTTAGGGAGCACTGAAGCTTTCTTT. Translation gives CVSSLERVLGSTEAFF. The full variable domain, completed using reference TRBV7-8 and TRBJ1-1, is GAGVSQSPRYKVAKRGQDVALRCDPISGHVSLFWYQQALGQGPEFLTYFQNEAQLDKSGLPSDRFFAERPEGSVSTLKIQRTQQEDSAVYLCVSSLERVLGSTEAFFGQGTRLTVV.

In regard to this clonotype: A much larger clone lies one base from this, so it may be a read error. The CDR3 coding sequence is TGTGCCAGCAGCTTACGTACAGAAACGACAACTAATGAAAAACTGTTTTTT. It yields the protein CASSLRTETTTNEKLFF. V usage is TRBV7-8 and J usage is TRBJ1-4, with D unclear. CDR3 length: 17 residues. The germline V gene encodes CDR1 SGHVS and CDR2 FQNEAQ. V shed 2 bases and J shed 0 bases, with 13 bases lying between them.

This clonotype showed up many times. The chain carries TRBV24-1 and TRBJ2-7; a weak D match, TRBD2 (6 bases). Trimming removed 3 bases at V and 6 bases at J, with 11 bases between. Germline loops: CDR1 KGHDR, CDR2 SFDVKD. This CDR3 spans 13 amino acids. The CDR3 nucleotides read TGTGCCACCAGTGATGCACTAGCTTTCGAGCAGTACTTC. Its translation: CATSDALAFEQYF.

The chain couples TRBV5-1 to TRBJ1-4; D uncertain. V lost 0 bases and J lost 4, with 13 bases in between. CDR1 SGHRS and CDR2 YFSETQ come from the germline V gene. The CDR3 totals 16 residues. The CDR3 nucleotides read TGCGCCAGCAGCTTGGGTCCCCGGCGTGATAATGAAAAACTGTTTTTT. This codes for CASSLGPRRDNEKLFF.

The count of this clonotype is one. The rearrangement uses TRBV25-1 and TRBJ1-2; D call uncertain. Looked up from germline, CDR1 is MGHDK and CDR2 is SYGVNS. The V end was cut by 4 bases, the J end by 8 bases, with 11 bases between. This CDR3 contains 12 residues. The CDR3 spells CASSVSGNGYTF. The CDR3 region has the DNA TGTGCCAGCAGTGTCTCGGGGAACGGCTACACCTTC.

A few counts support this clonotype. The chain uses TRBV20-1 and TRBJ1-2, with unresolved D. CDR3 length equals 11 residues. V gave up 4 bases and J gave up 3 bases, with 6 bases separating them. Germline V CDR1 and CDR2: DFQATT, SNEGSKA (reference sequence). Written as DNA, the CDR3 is TGCAGTGCTAAGAGATACTATGGCTACACCTTC. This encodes CSAKRYYGYTF.

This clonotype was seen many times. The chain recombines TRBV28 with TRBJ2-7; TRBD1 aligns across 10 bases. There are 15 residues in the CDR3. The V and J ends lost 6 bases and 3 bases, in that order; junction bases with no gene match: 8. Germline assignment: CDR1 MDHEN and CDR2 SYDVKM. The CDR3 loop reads CASSRRTGGFYEQYF. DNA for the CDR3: TGTGCCAGCAGCCGAAGGACAGGGGGTTTCTACGAGCAGTACTTC. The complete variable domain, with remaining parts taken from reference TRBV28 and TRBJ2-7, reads DVKVTQSSRYLVKRTGEKVFLECVQDMDHENMFWYRQDPGLGLRLIYFSYDVKMKEKGDIPEGYSVSREKKERFSLILESASTNQTSMYLCASSRRTGGFYEQYFGPGTRLTVT.